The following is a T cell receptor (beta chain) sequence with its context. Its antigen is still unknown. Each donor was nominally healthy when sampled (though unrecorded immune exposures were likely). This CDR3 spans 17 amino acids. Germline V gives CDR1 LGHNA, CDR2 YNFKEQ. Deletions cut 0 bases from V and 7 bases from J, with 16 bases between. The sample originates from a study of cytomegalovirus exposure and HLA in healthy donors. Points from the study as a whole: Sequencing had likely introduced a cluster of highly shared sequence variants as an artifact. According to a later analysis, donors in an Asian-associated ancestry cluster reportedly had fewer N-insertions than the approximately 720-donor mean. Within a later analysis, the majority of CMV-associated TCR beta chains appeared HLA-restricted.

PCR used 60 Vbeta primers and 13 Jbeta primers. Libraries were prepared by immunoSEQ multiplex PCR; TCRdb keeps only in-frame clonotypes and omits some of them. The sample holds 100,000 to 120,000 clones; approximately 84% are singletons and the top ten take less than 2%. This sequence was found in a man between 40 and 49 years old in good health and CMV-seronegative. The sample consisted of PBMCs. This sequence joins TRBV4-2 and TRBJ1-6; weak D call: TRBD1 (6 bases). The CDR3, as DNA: TGTGCCAGCAGCCAAGATATAAGAGGACAGCTAAATTCACCCCTCCACTTT. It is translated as CASSQDIRGQLNSPLHF.